This T cell receptor beta chain originates from a study of cytomegalovirus exposure and HLA in healthy donors. Notes on the study in general: In all likelihood, a cluster of highly shared sequence variants was a sequencing artifact. Sequences of the TCR beta chain were said to predict the HLA-A and HLA-B alleles of most subjects accurately. The study flagged approximately 180 TCR beta chains as cytomegalovirus-associated.

About this clone: Its antigen is undetermined.

60 Vbeta and 13 Jbeta primers were used in PCR. In the authors' workflow: Counted up in a later analysis, unique TCR beta chains came to roughly 80 million, with about 10 million shared. Clones were sequenced by immunoSEQ multiplex PCR, and TCRdb holds only the in-frame ones, with some missing. Clone size and the V and J calls come from that table; the DNA yielded D and trimming. The table shows 100,000 to 150,000 clones, with about 81% occurring only once. Per the germline V gene, CDR1 is SEHNR and CDR2 is FQNEAQ (reference sequence). The CDR3 is 13 amino acids. V lost 5 bases and J lost 3, with 7 bases in between.

V usage is TRBV7-9 and J usage is TRBJ2-2; D not resolved. This receptor was identified in a middle-aged woman in good health and CMV-seropositive. Sequencing was carried out using PBMCs. The DNA of the CDR3 is TGTGCCAGCAGCGCACAAGACACCGGGGAGCTGTTTTTT. As protein: CASSAQDTGELFF.